The 25 T cell receptor beta chains given below trace back to one sample, sequenced in a study of blood T cells in healthy people across ages. The use of a sample-barcoded 5' primer and a J-beta primer mix characterized a second PCR of roughly 7 to 12 cycles. TCRdb reprocessed the 5' RACE reads with MiXCR, giving one entry per CDR3 protein. This sample has 1.4 million or so distinct CDR3 sequences; about 42% occur once, and the top ten carry less than 5%. Material for sequencing was blood. The receptors shown here come from a woman aged 18-30 years in good health.

The chain is built from TRBV11-2 and TRBJ1-6; D is unclear. The CDR3 consists of 16 residues. The V and J ends lost 1 base and 2 bases respectively, with 9 bases between them. Looked up from germline, CDR1 is SGHAT and CDR2 is FQNNGV. CDR3 residues: CASSLVSGPYNSPLHF. DNA of the CDR3: TGTGCCAGCAGCTTAGTGTCTGGACCCTATAATTCACCCCTCCACTTT.

This chain links TRBV12-3 or TRBV12-4 with TRBJ2-1, with TRBD2 identical over 8 bases. The V gene end was trimmed by 5 bases and the J gene end by 5 bases; junction bases not matched to a gene: 14. The CDR3 length is 17 residues. CDR3 sequence (DNA): TGTGCCAGCAGTCCCTCAAGGAGTAGCGGGAAGGACAATGAGCAGTTCTTC. Translating it yields CASSPSRSSGKDNEQFF.

This clonotype was seen a single time. The rearrangement joins TRBV7-2 to TRBJ2-1, with TRBD2 matching over 8 bases. This CDR3 spans 14 amino acids. V lost 5 bases, J lost 10 bases, and 10 bases stayed unmatched. The germline gives CDR1 SGHTA, CDR2 FQGNSA. CDR3 coding DNA: TGTGCCAGCAGCGCCCAGGTCGGGGGGGGGGAGCAGTTCTTC. Translation: CASSAQVGGGEQFF.

This clonotype has just a few counts. The J gene is TRBJ2-3, the V gene TRBV5-6; D is undetermined. V was pared by 0 bases and J by 2 bases, with 19 bases between. The CDR3 covers 18 residues. Looked up from germline, CDR1 is SGHDT and CDR2 is YYEEEE. CDR3: CASSLVLSLSNPTDTQYF. In DNA, the CDR3 is TGTGCCAGCAGCTTGGTTTTAAGTCTATCGAACCCCACAGATACGCAGTATTTT.

This chain links TRBV10-3 with TRBJ2-4; tentatively, D is TRBD1 (5 bases). The J call may be in error: the DNA end matches TRBJ2-7 better. CDR3 length: 13 residues. Germline CDR1 reads ENHRY; CDR2 reads SYGVKD. The CDR3 DNA follows: TGTGCCAGCAGCCCAACAGGTAACTGCGAGCAGTACTTC. It specifies CASSPTGNCEQYF.

The rearrangement joins TRBV12-3 or TRBV12-4 to TRBJ2-1, with D perhaps TRBD2 (7 bases). V dropped 1 base and J dropped 13 bases, with 14 bases sitting between them. The CDR3 has 13 amino acids. The CDR3 sequence is CASSLGGGVAQFF. In DNA, the CDR3 is TGTGCCAGCAGTTTAGGGGGGGGCGTTGCTCAGTTCTTC.

This chain links TRBV28 with TRBJ1-4; no firm D call. V shed 5 bases and J shed 7 bases, with 17 bases lying between them. Germline V CDR1 and CDR2: MDHEN, SYDVKM. The CDR3 is made up of 15 amino acids. The CDR3 is CASSDTGSRGEKLFF. CDR3 DNA sequence: TGTGCCAGCAGTGATACCGGGTCCCGGGGTGAAAAACTGTTTTTT.

The V gene is TRBV12-3 or TRBV12-4, the J gene TRBJ2-3, with TRBD2 as a possible D gene (6 bases). The V end lost 6 bases, the J end lost 0 bases, and 19 bases lay between the germline ends. CDR3 size: 17 residues. The CDR3 bases are TGTGCCAGCAGCCTAGGGATAGGGGCGGGGAGCACAGATACGCAGTATTTT. As protein: CASSLGIGAGSTDTQYF.

A few counts support this clonotype. The V gene is TRBV5-1, the J gene TRBJ1-1; TRBD1 matches 8 bases. After removal of 0 bases from V and 0 bases from J, the junction contained 4 bases not matched to a gene. The germline CDR1 and CDR2 sequences are SGHRS and YFSETQ. CDR3 size: 16 residues. The CDR3 sequence is CASSLGQGALNTEAFF. CDR3 sequence (DNA): TGCGCCAGCAGCTTGGGTCAGGGGGCTCTGAACACTGAAGCTTTCTTT.

This rearrangement joins TRBV4-1 to TRBJ2-6; D perhaps matches TRBD1 (6 bases). The V and J ends lost 5 bases and 0 bases respectively, with 11 bases between them. This CDR3 has 16 amino acids. Germline V gene data show CDR1 as MGHRA and CDR2 as YSYEKL. In nucleotides, the CDR3 is TGCGCCAGCAGCTGGGACAAAGACTCTGGGGCCAACGTCCTGACTTTC. Amino acid sequence: CASSWDKDSGANVLTF.

Many counts were recorded for this clonotype. The chain uses TRBV5-4 and TRBJ2-5; D may be TRBD2 (5 bases). V was cut by 3 bases and J by 1 base, with 10 bases left in between. Germline CDR1 SGHNT, CDR2 YYREEE (reference sequence). This CDR3 is built from 14 residues. The CDR3 loop is CASSSRGTQETQYF. In nucleotides, the CDR3 is TGTGCCAGCAGCTCCCGGGGAACCCAAGAGACCCAGTACTTC. The variable domain in full, completed from reference TRBV5-4 and TRBJ2-5, reads ETGVTQSPTHLIKTRGQQVTLRCSSQSGHNTVSWYQQALGQGPQFIFQYYREEENGRGNFPPRFSGLQFPNYSSELNVNALELDDSALYLCASSSRGTQETQYFGPGTRLLVL.

The chain combines TRBV28 with TRBJ2-3; D may be TRBD1 or TRBD2 (5 bases each). Germline CDR1 is MDHEN and CDR2 is SYDVKM. The CDR3 totals 17 residues. V lost 10 bases and J 2 bases, leaving 25 bases between the germline ends. CDR3 bases: TGTGCCACCTACCCCGAGGGGCTGACAGATTACACAGATACGCAGTATTTT. Translating it yields CATYPEGLTDYTDTQYF.

In this sample, this clonotype turned up a few times. The chain is built from TRBV6-2 or TRBV6-3 and TRBJ2-4; D remains unclear. From germline, CDR1 is MNHEY and CDR2 SVGEGT. The CDR3 consists of 14 residues. V was cut by 7 bases and J by 0 bases, with 10 bases left in between. CDR3 amino acids: CASNRGVAKNIQYF. The CDR3 nucleotides read TGTGCCAGCAACCGAGGCGTAGCCAAAAACATTCAGTACTTC.

This clonotype showed up many times. The chain couples TRBV7-2 to TRBJ2-7, with a weak D call TRBD1 (6 bases). The CDR3 has 13 residues. V was trimmed by 2 bases and J by 3 bases, leaving 8 bases between them. Germline values: CDR1 SGHTA, CDR2 FQGNSA. CDR3 DNA sequence: TGTGCCAGCAGCTTACGACAGGTCTACGAGCAGTACTTC. Translated, it gives CASSLRQVYEQYF.

Comments on this clonotype: A much larger clonotype is one base distant, so this may be a read error. The chain joins TRBV9 to TRBJ2-7; D unresolved. The V gene's germline CDR1 is SGDLS and CDR2 YYNGEE. This CDR3 comprises 15 residues. V was pared by 0 bases and J by 7 bases, with 17 bases between. The CDR3 sequence is CASSVEGLSAEEQYF. The CDR3 nucleotides are TGTGCCAGCAGCGTAGAGGGCCTCTCGGCAGAGGAGCAGTACTTC.

The rearrangement joins TRBV12-3 or TRBV12-4 to TRBJ1-5, with 8 bases aligning to TRBD1. V trimming: 6 bases; J trimming: 3 bases; junction bases outside the gene matches: 4. This CDR3 contains 14 residues. The CDR3 here is CASSRGLVNQPQHF. The CDR3 nucleotides are TGTGCCAGCAGCAGGGGGCTAGTCAATCAGCCCCAGCATTTT.

There are a few counts of this clonotype. The chain combines TRBV28 with TRBJ2-7; no firm D call. Trimming took off 6 bases at V and 3 bases at J, with 12 bases between the two ends. This CDR3 region has 13 residues. Germline V gene lookup returns CDR1 MDHEN and CDR2 SYDVKM. CDR3 residues: CASSSSLVYEQYF. CDR3 DNA: TGTGCCAGCAGCTCGTCGCTGGTCTACGAGCAGTACTTC.

This chain links TRBV6-6 with TRBJ1-2, with 9 bases identical to TRBD1. The CDR3 covers 14 residues. Germline V gives CDR1 MNHNY, CDR2 SVGAGI (reference sequence). V trimming: 3 bases; J trimming: 5 bases; junction bases outside the gene matches: 4. CDR3 sequence reads: CASSYGQGYYGYTF. CDR3 bases: TGTGCCAGCAGTTATGGACAGGGGTATTATGGCTACACCTTC.

There are many counts of this clonotype. The gene calls are TRBV7-2 and TRBJ2-5; 9 bases align to TRBD1. Germline trimming cut 6 bases from V and 5 bases from J; bases unmatched to any gene: 4. CDR3 length: 13 amino acids. The germline CDR1 and CDR2 sequences are SGHTA and FQGNSA. CDR3: CASSAGTGETQYF. CDR3 sequence (DNA): TGTGCCAGCAGTGCGGGGACAGGGGAGACCCAGTACTTC.

V is TRBV12-3 or TRBV12-4 and J is TRBJ1-2, with 11 bases identical to TRBD1. J gave up 7 bases and V 7 bases, and 5 bases lay outside the gene matches. This CDR3 contains 13 residues. In DNA form, the CDR3 reads TGTGCCAGCACTGGACAGGGGGCCTTTGGCTACACCTTC. This encodes CASTGQGAFGYTF.

This clonotype was picked up many times. The rearrangement joins TRBV4-3 to TRBJ2-5, with D perhaps assigned TRBD1 or TRBD2 (5 bases each). This CDR3 contains 13 residues. V lost 6 bases and J lost 0, with 8 bases in between. CDR1 is LGHNA, CDR2 YSLEER, per germline. As DNA, the CDR3 is TGCGCCAGCAGTGAGGGGTACCAAGAGACCCAGTACTTC. Translated: CASSEGYQETQYF.

The rearrangement joins TRBV27 to TRBJ2-5, with unresolved D. CDR3 length: 13 amino acids. Looked up from germline, CDR1 is MNHEY and CDR2 is SMNVEV (reference sequence). Trimming pared 5 bases from V and 5 bases from J, leaving 12 bases between. The CDR3 here is CASSTNKVETQYF. In nucleotides, the CDR3 is TGTGCCAGCAGTACGAACAAAGTGGAGACCCAGTACTTC.

This clonotype was seen only a few times. This rearrangement joins TRBV29-1 to TRBJ1-5; perhaps TRBD1 as D (5 bases). The V end lost 6 bases, the J end lost 4 bases, and 13 bases lay between the germline ends. Germline CDR1 is SQVTM and CDR2 is ANQGSEA. This CDR3 spans 13 amino acids. The CDR3 protein is CSVSHRRNQPQHF. CDR3 in DNA: TGCAGCGTGAGCCACAGGCGAAATCAGCCCCAGCATTTT.

This clonotype was recorded once. The rearrangement uses TRBV6-5 and TRBJ1-1; D is unresolved. CDR3 length equals 15 residues. The V end lost 0 bases, the J end lost 0 bases, and 8 bases lay between the germline ends. CDR1 is MNHEY and CDR2 is SVGAGI in the germline V gene. CDR3 bases: TGTGCCAGCAGTTACTCCGGGTTCATGAACACTGAAGCTTTCTTT. It is translated as CASSYSGFMNTEAFF.

This clonotype has just one count. The rearrangement links TRBV7-9 to TRBJ1-1, with TRBD1 as a possible D gene (6 bases). CDR1 and CDR2 from the germline V gene are SEHNR and FQNEAQ (reference sequence). The CDR3 contains 17 residues. The V gene lost 5 bases and the J gene lost 0 bases, with 19 bases spanning the gap. In DNA form, the CDR3 reads TGTGCCAGCAGCCTTCGGACCATAGGGGGGATGAACACTGAAGCTTTCTTT. This gives the protein CASSLRTIGGMNTEAFF.